The clone carrying this T cell receptor beta chain is termed medium-sized. Its cognate antigen is unknown. The record originates from a study of beta chain features in type 1 diabetes. General study points: Cells expressing TCR highly could be over-represented by cDNA sequencing. Moderate yet significant TCRB CDR3 shortening was seen in Type 1 diabetes patients in all four CD4+ subsets.

The germline V gene encodes CDR1 SEHNR and CDR2 FQNEAQ (reference sequence). Trimming left V 5 bases short and J 8 bases short, with 10 bases between. This CDR3 is built from 13 residues. The study reverse transcribed the entire isolated RNA, so it sequenced expressed TCRB transcripts. TCRdb's table, derived via immunoSEQ multiplex PCR, lists solely in-frame clones and lacks some. The sample lists roughly 12,000 clones; 35% to 55% were seen once. One heparinised draw of blood, averaging about 110 mL, came from each donor. Sorting that relied on CD45RO/CCR7/CD25/CD127/CD95/CD27 yielded CD4+ naive, central memory, regulatory and stem cell-like memory cells.

The gene calls are TRBV7-9 and TRBJ1-6; D is uncertain. Material: stem cell memory CD4+ T cells from blood. This TCR derives from a man aged 18 to 30 in good health. The CDR3 sequence is CASSEAQDSPLHF. Here the CDR3 DNA reads TGTGCCAGCAGCGAAGCCCAAGATTCACCCCTCCACTTT.